This TCR beta chain emerged from a study of Ad26.COV2.S vaccination and SARS-CoV-2 variants. Whole-study context: In the COV1001 trial, the donor was in the Ad26.COV2.S arm. By the intramuscular route, Ad26.COV2.S was given once, or twice 56 days apart. Findings and caveats of the study: Individuals receiving vaccine had higher spike-specific TCR breadth than placebo recipients did.

This table comes from immunoSEQ multiplex PCR, and its TCRdb copy is limited to in-frame clones, with some not included. The sample has fewer than 500,000 clones, 75% to 95% seen once. Treatment indicated: 15 to 20 received Ad26.COV2.S at low or high dose, single or two shots; a few received placebo; per-sample allocation not given. The samples date from day 63 after the first vaccine or placebo injection. This Boston cohort included adults aged 18-55 years. A note on this clone: No antigen is known for it.

CDR3 length: 14 residues. CDR1 is SGHKS and CDR2 is YYEKEE in the germline V gene (reference sequence). After removal of 4 bases from V and 4 bases from J, the junction contained 3 bases not matched to a gene. This clonotype originated in a person aged 18-65 years who received the Ad26.COV2.S COVID-19 vaccine or a placebo. V and J are TRBV5-5 and TRBJ2-7, with 12 bases lining up with TRBD2. Material: peripheral blood, obtained in a trial of Ad26.COV2.S vaccine versus placebo. CDR3 region: CASSPTSGRYEQYF. CDR3 DNA sequence: TGTGCCAGCAGCCCCACTAGCGGGAGGTACGAGCAGTACTTC.